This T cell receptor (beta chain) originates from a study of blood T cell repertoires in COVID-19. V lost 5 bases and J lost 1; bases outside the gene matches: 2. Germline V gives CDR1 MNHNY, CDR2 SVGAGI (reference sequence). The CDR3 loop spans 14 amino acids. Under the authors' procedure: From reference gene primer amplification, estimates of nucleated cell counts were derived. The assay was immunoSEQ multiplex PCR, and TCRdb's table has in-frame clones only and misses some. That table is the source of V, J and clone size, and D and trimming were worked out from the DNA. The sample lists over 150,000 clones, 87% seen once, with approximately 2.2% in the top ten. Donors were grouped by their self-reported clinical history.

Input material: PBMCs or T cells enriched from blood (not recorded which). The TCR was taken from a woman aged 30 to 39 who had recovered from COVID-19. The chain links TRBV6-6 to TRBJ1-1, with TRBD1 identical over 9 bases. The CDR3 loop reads CASSPGQGNTEAFF. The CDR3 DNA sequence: TGTGCCAGCAGTCCGGGACAGGGGAACACTGAAGCTTTCTTT.